What follows are 17 T cell receptor beta chains derived from one specimen sequenced in a study of OX40 agonist ivuxolimab in advanced cancers. Sequencing used immunoSEQ multiplex PCR; TCRdb keeps in-frame clones, though not all of them. Among fewer than 90,000 clones, 85% to 90% were seen once, and the ten largest hold less than 0.85%. The source was CD4+ or CD8+ T cells sorted from blood, collected in a trial of the OX40 agonist ivuxolimab. These receptors all stem from an adult with an advanced solid tumor such as melanoma, head and neck, liver or kidney cancer.

The table lists this clone with a few counts. The V and J genes are TRBV30 and TRBJ2-1, with 8 bases matching TRBD2. Germline V gene lookup returns CDR1 GTSNPN and CDR2 SVGIG (reference sequence). The CDR3 has 11 amino acids. CDR3 bases: TGTAGCGGGAGTGCATACAATGAGCAGTTCTTC. Translation gives CSGSAYNEQFF. The full variable domain, rest sourced from reference TRBV30 and TRBJ2-1, is SQTIHQWPATLVQPVGSPLSLECTVEGTSNPNLYWYRQAAGRGLQLLFYSVGIGQISSEVPQNLSASRPQDRQFILSSKKLLLSDSGFYLCSGSAYNEQFFGPGTRLTVL.

The chain has TRBV5-1 and TRBJ2-7; 10 bases fit TRBD2. The germline V gene has CDR1 SGHRS and CDR2 YFSETQ. J gave up 3 bases and V 4 bases, and 13 bases lay outside the gene matches. The CDR3 contains 17 residues. CDR3 protein: CASSLTYSSGSLYEQYF. In DNA form, the CDR3 reads TGCGCCAGCAGCCTAACGTATTCTAGCGGGAGTCTCTACGAGCAGTACTTC. Using reference TRBV5-1 and TRBJ2-7 for the parts outside the CDR3, the full variable domain is KAGVTQTPRYLIKTRGQQVTLSCSPISGHRSVSWYQQTPGQGLQFLFEYFSETQRNKGNFPGRFSGRQFSNSRSEMNVSTLELGDSALYLCASSLTYSSGSLYEQYFGPGTRLTVT.

The chain is built from TRBV6-6 and TRBJ2-5; D is uncertain. This CDR3 spans 12 amino acids. Per germline, CDR1 MNHNY and CDR2 SVGAGI (reference sequence). The germline V and J ends were trimmed by 2 bases and 1 base, with 2 bases remaining between them. The CDR3 spells CASSYPQETQYF. The CDR3 coding sequence is TGTGCCAGCAGTTACCCCCAAGAGACCCAGTACTTC.

The DNA of the CDR3 is TGTGCCAGCAGCGGACTACTAGCGGGAGGGGGGACCCAGTACTTC. It yields the protein CASSGLLAGGGTQYF. J is TRBJ2-5 and V is TRBV7-2; 13 bases match TRBD2. The CDR3 consists of 15 residues. J lost 7 bases, V lost 5 bases, and 7 bases had no gene match. Germline V lookup: CDR1 SGHTA, CDR2 FQGNSA.

The chain couples TRBV30 to TRBJ1-2; 7 positions agree with TRBD1. After removal of 5 bases from V and 8 bases from J, the junction contained 8 bases not matched to a gene. Germline V gene sequence: CDR1 GTSNPN, CDR2 SVGIG (reference sequence). The CDR3 sequence is 12 residues long. CDR3 in DNA: TGTGCCTGGGCACAGGGGCGGTGGGGCTACACCTTC. Translated, it gives CAWAQGRWGYTF.

The rearrangement joins TRBV19 to TRBJ1-5; tentative D call: TRBD1 (5 bases). Germline CDR1 and CDR2: LNHDA and SQIVND (reference sequence). This CDR3 has 14 amino acids. The V end lost 5 bases, the J end lost 7 bases, and 15 bases lay between the germline ends. CDR3 protein: CASSLRRQTQPQHF. For the CDR3, the DNA is TGTGCCAGTAGTTTAAGACGACAGACCCAGCCCCAGCATTTT.

The V call is TRBV18, the J call TRBJ2-7; TRBD2 is a possible D gene (6 bases). The germline V gene encodes CDR1 KGHSH and CDR2 LQKENI. The CDR3 loop spans 16 amino acids. V lost 5 bases to trimming and J lost 2 bases, with 19 bases between them. The CDR3 DNA sequence: TGTGCCAGCTCAAGAACCCGGGACTCAAAGACCTACGAGCAGTACTTC. This codes for CASSRTRDSKTYEQYF.

The V and J genes are TRBV28 and TRBJ2-2, with TRBD1 matching over 9 bases. The CDR3 covers 16 residues. Germline V CDR1 and CDR2: MDHEN, SYDVKM. V was clipped by 5 bases and J by 3 bases; unmatched bases: 7. In DNA form, the CDR3 reads TGTGCCAGCAGTGGAACCGGGACAGGGTACACCGGGGAGCTGTTTTTT. Protein sequence: CASSGTGTGYTGELFF.

The rearrangement links TRBV29-1 to TRBJ2-7; D is ambiguous. V dropped 5 bases and J dropped 2 bases, with 13 bases sitting between them. Germline loops: CDR1 SQVTM, CDR2 ANQGSEA. CDR3 size: 13 residues. This CDR3 reads CSVSAGSPYEQYF. CDR3 nucleotides: TGCAGCGTTTCCGCCGGGTCACCCTACGAGCAGTACTTC.

The rearrangement uses TRBV14 and TRBJ2-3, with D unclear. The CDR3 runs 17 residues. From germline, CDR1 is SGHDN and CDR2 FVKESK. V dropped 1 base and J dropped 0 bases, with 14 bases sitting between them. CDR3 sequence (DNA): TGTGCCAGCAGCCAAGCCCAAGGACGGATTAGCACAGATACGCAGTATTTT. This gives the protein CASSQAQGRISTDTQYF.

The chain carries TRBV14 and TRBJ2-7; 14 nucleotides align to TRBD2. Germline trimming cut 1 base from V and 2 bases from J; bases unmatched to any gene: 16. Per germline, CDR1 SGHDN and CDR2 FVKESK. This CDR3 is 21 amino acids long. The CDR3 region is CASSQGDRVGTSGSRPYEQYF. CDR3 DNA: TGTGCCAGCAGCCAAGGAGACAGGGTAGGGACTAGCGGGAGTCGGCCCTACGAGCAGTACTTC.

The chain is built from TRBV18 and TRBJ1-1; no definite D call. The CDR3 sequence is 18 residues long. Trimming took 1 base from V and 1 from J, leaving 19 bases between them. The germline V gene has CDR1 KGHSH and CDR2 LQKENI. CDR3 DNA: TGTGCCAGCTCACCACGACCTCAGACGATCGGGCGGAACACTGAAGCTTTCTTT. It is translated as CASSPRPQTIGRNTEAFF.

The genes are TRBV2 and TRBJ1-2; D gene unclear. There are 13 residues in the CDR3. Germline V CDR1 and CDR2: SNHLY, FYNNEI. V was pared by 5 bases and J by 4 bases, with 11 bases between. The DNA for the CDR3 is TGTGCCAGCAGTCTGACCCTCAGCTATGGCTACACCTTC. Encoded protein: CASSLTLSYGYTF.

The chain links TRBV5-1 to TRBJ2-1; possibly TRBD2 for D (5 bases). The ends were cut back, 3 bases at V and 4 bases at J, with 17 bases in the middle. The germline V gene has CDR1 SGHRS and CDR2 YFSETQ. The CDR3 consists of 16 residues. The CDR3 sequence is CASSSDGGALYNEQFF. CDR3 nucleotide sequence: TGCGCCAGCAGCTCGGACGGAGGAGCTTTGTACAATGAGCAGTTCTTC.

This rearrangement joins TRBV25-1 to TRBJ1-5, with unresolved D. CDR1 is MGHDK, CDR2 SYGVNS, per germline. Deletions cut 1 base from V and 0 bases from J, with 4 bases between. This CDR3 has 14 amino acids. Here the CDR3 DNA reads TGTGCCAGCAGTGAATTCGGTAGCAATCAGCCCCAGCATTTT. It yields the protein CASSEFGSNQPQHF.

CDR3 DNA sequence: TGTGCCAGCACCCTCTTAGCGGGAGCTGGTGGGGAGCTGTTTTTT. Amino acids: CASTLLAGAGGELFF. V is TRBV28 and J is TRBJ2-2; 9 nucleotides line up with TRBD2. The CDR3 has 15 amino acids. V trimming: 7 bases; J trimming: 8 bases; junction bases outside the gene matches: 11. Looked up from germline, CDR1 is MDHEN and CDR2 is SYDVKM.

The chain couples TRBV6-4 to TRBJ1-1; the D gene is possibly TRBD1 (6 bases). V dropped 6 bases and J dropped 1 base, with 9 bases sitting between them. The germline gives CDR1 MRHNA, CDR2 SNTAGT. The CDR3 runs 13 residues. The CDR3, as DNA: TGTGCCAGCAGCCAGACAGGGAACACTGAAGCTTTCTTT. Its translation is CASSQTGNTEAFF.